This entry lists 7 T cell receptor beta chains sequenced from one sample in a study of OX40 agonist ivuxolimab in advanced cancers. Profiling relied on immunoSEQ multiplex PCR, and the TCRdb table lists in-frame clones only, not all of them. The sample has tens of thousands of clones, about 84% seen once; the top ten hold 21%. The material was CD4+ or CD8+ T cells sorted from blood, obtained in a trial of the OX40 agonist ivuxolimab. The source is an adult with an advanced solid tumor such as melanoma, head and neck, liver or kidney cancer.

The chain joins TRBV5-1 to TRBJ2-7; 8 bases agree with TRBD1. The CDR3 is 14 amino acids. Germline V CDR1 and CDR2: SGHRS, YFSETQ. Trimming cost V 0 bases and J 3 bases; bases outside gene matches: 2. CDR3 residues: CASSLGQGNYEQYF. CDR3 in DNA: TGCGCCAGCAGCTTGGGACAGGGGAACTACGAGCAGTACTTC.

The chain recombines TRBV19 with TRBJ1-1, with 8 bases matching TRBD1. CDR1 and CDR2 from the germline V gene are LNHDA and SQIVND (reference sequence). V gave up 6 bases and J gave up 0 bases; unmatched junction bases: 9. The CDR3 is 16 residues long. CDR3 DNA sequence: TGTGCCAGTAGGAAACGGACAGGGAAGATGAACACTGAAGCTTTCTTT. Encoded protein: CASRKRTGKMNTEAFF.

In DNA, the CDR3 is TGTGCCAGCGCAGCCGCGAGCTCCTATAATTCACCCCTCCACTTT. This encodes CASAAASSYNSPLHF. V usage is TRBV28 and J usage is TRBJ1-6; D unresolved. The V gene lost 8 bases and the J gene lost 0 bases, with 11 bases spanning the gap. CDR1 and CDR2 (germline): MDHEN, SYDVKM. There are 15 residues in the CDR3. Supplemented by reference TRBV28 and TRBJ1-6, the full variable domain reads DVKVTQSSRYLVKRTGEKVFLECVQDMDHENMFWYRQDPGLGLRLIYFSYDVKMKEKGDIPEGYSVSREKKERFSLILESASTNQTSMYLCASAAASSYNSPLHFGNGTRLTVT.

The J gene is TRBJ2-3, the V gene TRBV7-8; D ambiguous. The CDR3 is 12 amino acids. Trimming left V 3 bases short and J 3 bases short, with 4 bases between. Germline V gene lookup returns CDR1 SGHVS and CDR2 FQNEAQ. This CDR3 is CASSFGTDTQYF. Here the CDR3 DNA reads TGTGCCAGCAGCTTCGGTACAGATACGCAGTATTTT. Using reference TRBV7-8 and TRBJ2-3 for the parts outside the CDR3, the full variable domain is GAGVSQSPRYKVAKRGQDVALRCDPISGHVSLFWYQQALGQGPEFLTYFQNEAQLDKSGLPSDRFFAERPEGSVSTLKIQRTQQEDSAVYLCASSFGTDTQYFGPGTRLTVL.

The V gene is TRBV19, the J gene TRBJ2-3; 7 bases fit TRBD1. The length of the CDR3 is 13 residues. V lost 5 bases to trimming and J lost 6 bases; unmatched junction nucleotides: 5. Germline-derived CDR1 and CDR2 are LNHDA and SQIVND (reference sequence). In DNA form, the CDR3 reads TGTGCCAGTAGTTTTACAGGGGCCGATACGCAGTATTTT. It is translated as CASSFTGADTQYF.

This clone was picked up one time. In the same sample, other DNA sequences code for this CDR3. This chain joins TRBV18 and TRBJ1-5; unclear D gene. The CDR3 totals 14 residues. V dropped 3 bases and J dropped 3 bases, with 9 bases sitting between them. Germline CDR1 reads KGHSH; CDR2 reads LQKENI. The CDR3 coding sequence is TGTGCCAGCTCACCCGGATGGGACAATCAGCCCCAGCATTTT. Translated: CASSPGWDNQPQHF.

This sequence joins TRBV7-2 and TRBJ2-3; no clear D gene. The CDR3 is made up of 15 amino acids. The germline V gene encodes CDR1 SGHTA and CDR2 FQGNSA. V lost 3 bases and J 4 bases, leaving 14 bases between the germline ends. The CDR3: CASSLAGGRADTQYF. CDR3 in DNA: TGTGCCAGCAGCTTGGCTGGCGGTCGGGCAGATACGCAGTATTTT.